A single T cell receptor beta chain is shown here with its context. Its antigen is as yet unknown. The germline V gene encodes CDR1 SGHRS and CDR2 YFSETQ. This CDR3 comprises 18 residues. The junction had 12 bases not matched to a gene; V was cut back by 4 bases and J by 0 bases. Sequenced by immunoSEQ multiplex PCR; TCRdb stores in-frame clones only, minus some. The sample lists about 61,000 clones, approximately 84% occurring once. This sample was included in a study of lymphopenia after photon versus proton radiotherapy. Regarding the study as a whole: Relative stability marked proton patients; photon patients lost diversity and naive cells. Survival link was tested only in deceased patients; proton benefit remains a possibility.

V is TRBV5-1 and J is TRBJ2-1; 8 bases map to TRBD1. This sequence originates from a man aged 35-49 years with gastric cancer. The starting material was peripheral blood, obtained from a patient treated with photon-based radiotherapy. In nucleotides, the CDR3 is TGCGCCAGCAGCCACGGGACAGGTATTTTGAGCTCCTACAATGAGCAGTTCTTC. This codes for CASSHGTGILSSYNEQFF. The variable domain in full, completed from reference TRBV5-1 and TRBJ2-1, reads KAGVTQTPRYLIKTRGQQVTLSCSPISGHRSVSWYQQTPGQGLQFLFEYFSETQRNKGNFPGRFSGRQFSNSRSEMNVSTLELGDSALYLCASSHGTGILSSYNEQFFGPGTRLTVL.